The 10 T cell receptor beta chains listed next were all sequenced from one sample in a study of identical twins. Via MiXCR, TCRdb re-called the 5' RACE reads, giving one row per CDR3 protein. The table has fewer than 650,000 distinct CDR3 sequences, 7.1% seen once; the top ten hold roughly 1.6%. These data were likewise used in another study, on yellow fever vaccine responses in identical twins.

Sample: PBMCs. The receptors derive from a woman between 18 and 30 years old in good health.

This clonotype turned up a few times. V usage is TRBV4-1 and J usage is TRBJ2-7; D uncertain. The V gene lost 1 base and the J gene lost 6 bases, with 10 bases spanning the gap. This CDR3 contains 13 residues. Germline V gene data show CDR1 as MGHRA and CDR2 as YSYEKL. In DNA form, the CDR3 reads TGCGCCAGCAGCCAAGTCCCCCCCCTCGAGCAGTACTTC. Its protein product is CASSQVPPLEQYF.

Regarding this clonotype: At one of its ends the junction is not consistent with the germline gene, which may arise from a read error. The chain combines TRBV20-1 with TRBJ2-2; the D gene is possibly TRBD1 (6 bases). CDR1 is DFQATT and CDR2 is SNEGSKA in the germline V gene (reference sequence). CDR3 length equals 14 residues. The CDR3: CSARGQPNTGELFF. CDR3 nucleotides: TGCAGTGCCAGAGGACAGCCAAACACCGGGGAGCTGTTTTTT.

The sample holds many counts of this clonotype. The chain uses TRBV18 and TRBJ2-5, with D possibly called TRBD1 or TRBD2 (5 bases each). This CDR3 comprises 15 residues. The V gene lost 0 bases and the J gene lost 5 bases, with 13 bases spanning the gap. Germline V CDR1 and CDR2: KGHSH, LQKENI. The CDR3, as DNA: TGTGCCAGCTCACCACCGGCCCAAGAGGGGGAGACCCAGTACTTC. Translating gives CASSPPAQEGETQYF.

This clonotype was counted ten times or more. J is TRBJ1-5 and V is TRBV20-1, with D uncertain. V gave up 5 bases and J gave up 5 bases, with 19 bases separating them. The length of the CDR3 is 15 residues. Germline CDR1 reads DFQATT; CDR2 reads SNEGSKA (reference sequence). The DNA of the CDR3 is TGCAGTGCTGCCGGACCATTTCAAAGCGATCAGCCCCAGCATTTT. Its protein is CSAAGPFQSDQPQHF.

The chain combines TRBV7-6 with TRBJ2-7; a possible D gene is TRBD2 (6 bases). This CDR3 contains 14 residues. Germline V gives CDR1 SGHVS, CDR2 FNYEAQ. The V and J ends lost 8 bases and 1 base respectively, with 15 bases between them. In DNA form, the CDR3 reads TGTGCCAGCTCTAACCGGGACTCATCCTACGAGCAGTACTTC. Translating it yields CASSNRDSSYEQYF.

V and J are TRBV12-3 or TRBV12-4 and TRBJ1-4; possibly TRBD1 for D (5 bases). V lost 11 bases and J 7 bases, leaving 32 bases between the germline ends. The CDR3 is made up of 18 amino acids. CDR3 residues: CALSLTRQYGAYGEKLFF. CDR3 DNA: TGTGCCCTCAGTTTAACTCGTCAGTATGGGGCTTACGGTGAAAAACTGTTTTTT.

This clonotype was recorded a few times. This chain links TRBV4-1 with TRBJ2-5, with unresolved D. The germline V gene encodes CDR1 MGHRA and CDR2 YSYEKL. Trimming pared 1 base from V and 1 base from J, leaving 7 bases between. The CDR3 extends over 14 amino acids. In nucleotides, the CDR3 is TGCGCCAGCAGCCAAGGACGGATCCAAGAGACCCAGTACTTC. Its translation is CASSQGRIQETQYF.

With regard to this clonotype: A read error is possible here, since a much larger clone lies one base away. The chain combines TRBV20-1 with TRBJ2-5, with 10 bases that match TRBD1. This CDR3 has 14 residues. Germline values: CDR1 DFQATT, CDR2 SNEGSKA (reference sequence). J lost 4 bases, V lost 3 bases, and 5 bases had no gene match. The CDR3: CSASIGQGVETQYF. The CDR3 DNA follows: TGCAGTGCTAGCATCGGACAGGGGGTAGAGACCCAGTACTTC.

The chain couples TRBV20-1 to TRBJ2-7, with D possibly called TRBD1 or TRBD2 (5 bases each). Trimming pared 5 bases from V and 4 bases from J, leaving 18 bases between. The CDR3 runs 14 residues. Germline CDR1 DFQATT, CDR2 SNEGSKA (reference sequence). DNA for the CDR3: TGCAGTGCTCCTCAGGGTGGACCGGGGTACGAGCAGTACTTC. Amino acid sequence: CSAPQGGPGYEQYF.

This clonotype was counted only a few times. V gene TRBV12-3 or TRBV12-4 combines with J gene TRBJ2-3, with 9 bases lining up with TRBD1. V lost 2 bases and J lost 1; bases outside the gene matches: 4. The CDR3 is 16 residues long. The CDR3 region is CASSLRGQGGTDTQYF. Here the CDR3 DNA reads TGTGCCAGCAGTTTAAGGGGACAGGGTGGCACAGATACGCAGTATTTT.